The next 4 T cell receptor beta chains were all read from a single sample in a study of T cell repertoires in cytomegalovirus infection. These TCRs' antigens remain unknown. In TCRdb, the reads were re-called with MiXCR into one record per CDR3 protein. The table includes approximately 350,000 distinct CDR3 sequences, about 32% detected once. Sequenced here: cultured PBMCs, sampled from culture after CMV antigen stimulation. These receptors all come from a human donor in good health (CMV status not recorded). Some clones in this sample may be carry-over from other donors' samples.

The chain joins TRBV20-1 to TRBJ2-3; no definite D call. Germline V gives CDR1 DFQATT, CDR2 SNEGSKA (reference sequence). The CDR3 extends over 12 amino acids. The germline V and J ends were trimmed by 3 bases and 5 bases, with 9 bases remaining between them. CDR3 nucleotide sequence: TGCAGTGCTAGGGAGAGAGGAGATACGCAGTATTTT. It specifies CSARERGDTQYF.

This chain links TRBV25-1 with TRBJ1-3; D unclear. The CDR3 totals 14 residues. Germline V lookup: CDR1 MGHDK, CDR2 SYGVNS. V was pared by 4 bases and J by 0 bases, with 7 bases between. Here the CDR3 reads CASSAAGSGNTIYF. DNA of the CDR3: TGTGCCAGCAGTGCCGCAGGCTCTGGAAACACCATATATTTT.

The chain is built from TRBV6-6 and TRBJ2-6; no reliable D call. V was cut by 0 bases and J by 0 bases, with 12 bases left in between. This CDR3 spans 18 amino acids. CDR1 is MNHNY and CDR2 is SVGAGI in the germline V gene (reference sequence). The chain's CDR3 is CASSYSTSPLSGANVLTF. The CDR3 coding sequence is TGTGCCAGCAGTTACTCGACCTCACCGCTCTCTGGGGCCAACGTCCTGACTTTC.

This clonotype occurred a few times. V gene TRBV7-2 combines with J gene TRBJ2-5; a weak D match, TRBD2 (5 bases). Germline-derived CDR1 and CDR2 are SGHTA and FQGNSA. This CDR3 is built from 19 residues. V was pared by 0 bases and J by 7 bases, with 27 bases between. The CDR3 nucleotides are TGTGCCAGCAGCTTAGCGGGCGGGTCGGGCTCGCATCGATGGGGGACCCAGTACTTC. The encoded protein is CASSLAGGSGSHRWGTQYF.